This T cell receptor beta chain was profiled in a study of cytomegalovirus exposure and HLA in healthy donors. As for the study in general: The platform used for the 95 to 150 validation repertoires matched that of the 666 first-cohort repertoires, a later analysis reported.

Remarks on this clone: Its antigen is not known.

Profiled with immunoSEQ multiplex PCR; TCRdb holds only in-frame clones, not every one. The sample contains over 250,000 clones, 70% to 90% of which appear only once. Separate from the roughly 700-subject first cohort, the roughly 110-subject validation cohort was the one that the donors belonged to. Broader study findings: Reported results showed that the classifier diagnosed cytomegalovirus status with high specificity and sensitivity. Associated with cytomegalovirus, according to the listing, were 150 to 200 TCR beta chains.

The germline CDR1 and CDR2 sequences are DFQATT and SNEGSKA (reference sequence). This CDR3 contains 11 residues. V dropped 4 bases and J dropped 7 bases, with 10 bases sitting between them. The chain joins TRBV20-1 to TRBJ1-2; D not certain. The receptor was isolated from a woman aged 18 to 35 in good health and CMV-seronegative. The sequencing sample was made of PBMCs. DNA of the CDR3: TGCAGTGCTAACTCGGACTTTGGCTACACCTTC. It codes for CSANSDFGYTF.